Listed here is a single TCR beta chain. This record comes from a study of T cell responses to AZD1222 COVID-19 vaccine. The length of the CDR3 is 15 residues. The germline V gene has CDR1 SGHRS and CDR2 YFSETQ. The V segment lost 0 bases and the J segment 9 bases; nucleotides outside the gene matches: 8. Some clones are missing from TCRdb's copy, which holds only in-frame ones; the method was immunoSEQ multiplex PCR. This table holds 95,000 to 110,000 clones, 75% to 90% found once. This TCR derives from an adult in good health. This rearrangement joins TRBV5-1 to TRBJ2-1; 8 bases fit TRBD1. Sequencing used peripheral blood, obtained on day 0 of AZD1222 vaccination. The CDR3 is CASSLVQGASSEQFF. CDR3 DNA sequence: TGCGCCAGCAGCTTGGTGCAGGGGGCTAGTAGTGAGCAGTTCTTC.